The 7 T cell receptor beta chains reported below all come from one sample, sequenced in a study of response to subunit inactivated influenza vaccine. TCRdb redid the calling of the RT-PCR reads with MiXCR, one entry per CDR3 protein. The repertoire holds some 500,000 distinct CDR3 sequences, with about 17% as singletons. Sequences were derived from CD4+ T cells sorted from PBMCs, sampled around 2 years after vaccination. The origin of the receptors is a man aged 45 to 75 who received an inactivated influenza vaccine.

This clonotype was picked up a small number of times. The V gene is TRBV4-2, the J gene TRBJ2-4, with D perhaps given as TRBD1 or TRBD2 (5 bases each). The length of the CDR3 is 14 residues. The V end lost 4 bases, the J end lost 5 bases, and 12 bases lay between the germline ends. In germline, CDR1 is LGHNA, CDR2 YNFKEQ. Here the CDR3 reads CASSPRDLENIQYF. The CDR3 DNA sequence: TGTGCCAGCAGCCCCAGGGACCTCGAAAACATTCAGTACTTC.

This clonotype was detected many times. The chain links TRBV28 to TRBJ2-7; 9 bases map to TRBD1. CDR1 MDHEN and CDR2 SYDVKM come from the germline V gene. With 10 bases clipped from V and 4 bases from J, the junction kept 5 bases outside the gene matches. The CDR3 sequence is 12 residues long. For the CDR3, the DNA is TGTGCCACCGAAGGACAGGGGTACGAGCAGTACTTC. Encoded protein: CATEGQGYEQYF.

This clonotype was seen a handful of times. The chain links TRBV4-1 to TRBJ2-1, with D hard to call. This CDR3 is 15 amino acids long. Trimming shortened V by 0 bases and J by 3 bases, and 9 bases separated the two germline ends. The V gene's germline CDR1 is MGHRA and CDR2 YSYEKL. The CDR3 DNA sequence: TGCGCCAGCAGCCAAGAGCCCTTCTACTACAATGAGCAGTTCTTC. The encoded protein is CASSQEPFYYNEQFF.

The gene calls are TRBV3-1 and TRBJ2-5, with D possibly being TRBD2 (6 bases). Trimming took off 1 base at V and 0 bases at J, with 21 bases between the two ends. The CDR3 covers 19 residues. CDR1 and CDR2 (germline): LGHDT, YNNKEL (reference sequence). The CDR3, as DNA: TGTGCCAGCAGCCAAGGAGGTAAACGGACTAAATGGTACCAAGAGACCCAGTACTTC. This translates into CASSQGGKRTKWYQETQYF.

This clonotype was observed a few times. The chain carries TRBV5-1 and TRBJ2-1, with 10 bases matching TRBD2. Germline trimming cut 10 bases from V and 7 bases from J; bases unmatched to any gene: 8. Germline CDR1 reads SGHRS; CDR2 reads YFSETQ. There are 13 residues in the CDR3. Here the CDR3 DNA reads TGCGCCTCATCTAGCGGGAGATTGAATGAGCAGTTCTTC. Translating it yields CASSSGRLNEQFF.

CDR3 coding DNA: TGTGCCAGCAGTGGACCCGGGGGGGACACTGAAGCTTTCTTT. Protein: CASSGPGGDTEAFF. The chain has TRBV2 and TRBJ1-1; D is possibly TRBD1 (5 bases). CDR3 length: 14 residues. The V and J ends lost 4 bases and 3 bases respectively, with 12 bases between them. Germline assignment: CDR1 SNHLY and CDR2 FYNNEI. The full variable domain, its missing parts supplied by reference TRBV2 and TRBJ1-1, is EPEVTQTPSHQVTQMGQEVILRCVPISNHLYFYWYRQILGQKVEFLVSFYNNEISEKSEIFDDQFSVERPDGSNFTLKIRSTKLEDSAMYFCASSGPGGDTEAFFGQGTRLTVV.

The CDR3 DNA reads as TGTGCCAGCAGCTCACGGTCGGACAGGAAGGCTGGAAACACCATATATTTT. This codes for CASSSRSDRKAGNTIYF. The chain couples TRBV7-8 to TRBJ1-3, with 7 bases fitting TRBD1. The CDR3 totals 17 residues. The junction had 11 bases not matched to a gene; V was cut back by 4 bases and J by 2 bases. Germline CDR1 SGHVS, CDR2 FQNEAQ.